The 9 T cell receptor beta chains reported below all come from one sample, sequenced in a study of cytomegalovirus exposure and HLA in healthy donors. PCR was performed using 60 Vbeta and 13 Jbeta primers. Here immunoSEQ multiplex PCR was the method, and the copy in TCRdb shows in-frame clones only, minus some. The profile shows about 130,000 clones, 70% to 85% of them singletons. Sequencing was carried out using PBMCs. The receptors here all came from a man aged 45-60 years in good health and CMV-seronegative.

V is TRBV7-9 and J is TRBJ1-1, with 7 bases identical to TRBD1. The trim removed 1 base at V and 10 bases at J, leaving 9 bases unmatched. Germline CDR1 SEHNR, CDR2 FQNEAQ (reference sequence). The CDR3 has 14 residues. The CDR3 DNA reads TGTGCCAGCAGCTTAGGACAGGGTTTTTTAGGAGCTTTCTTT. Its protein is CASSLGQGFLGAFF.

This clone was counted a single time. The chain carries TRBV2 and TRBJ2-7; TRBD1 matches at 10 bases. CDR1 and CDR2 from the germline V gene are SNHLY and FYNNEI. V lost 2 bases and J lost 7; bases outside the gene matches: 11. This CDR3 region has 16 residues. This CDR3 reads CASSEWATGGGGEQYF. As DNA, the CDR3 is TGTGCCAGCAGTGAATGGGCGACAGGGGGCGGTGGGGAGCAGTACTTC.

V gene TRBV11-2 combines with J gene TRBJ2-5, with a tentative D call TRBD1 (5 bases). V shed 6 bases and J shed 9 bases, with 35 bases lying between them. Germline lookup yields CDR1 SGHAT and CDR2 FQNNGV. The CDR3 covers 19 residues. CDR3 region: CASSPLNTVGHRLPGPQYF. DNA for the CDR3: TGTGCCAGCAGTCCCCTCAACACGGTAGGACACCGGCTACCTGGGCCCCAGTACTTC.

The chain employs TRBV28 and TRBJ1-1; 9 bases are shared with TRBD1. The CDR3 sequence is 12 residues long. CDR1 and CDR2 from the germline V gene are MDHEN and SYDVKM. Unmatched junction bases numbered 3, after V lost 5 bases and J lost 8 bases. CDR3 sequence: CASSPGQGEAFF. The CDR3 nucleotides are TGTGCCAGCAGTCCTGGACAGGGGGAAGCTTTCTTT.

This rearrangement joins TRBV7-9 to TRBJ1-1; no clear D. The germline V and J ends were trimmed by 3 bases and 1 base, with 9 bases remaining between them. This CDR3 has 14 residues. Germline assignment: CDR1 SEHNR and CDR2 FQNEAQ (reference sequence). The CDR3 DNA reads TGTGCCAGCAGCTTTGCGAGGGAGAACACTGAAGCTTTCTTT. This sequence encodes CASSFARENTEAFF. Complete variable domain (other parts from reference TRBV7-9 and TRBJ1-1): DTGVSQNPRHKITKRGQNVTFRCDPISEHNRLYWYRQTLGQGPEFLTYFQNEAQLEKSRLLSDRFSAERPKGSFSTLEIQRTEQGDSAMYLCASSFARENTEAFFGQGTRLTVV.

The V and J genes are TRBV6-1 and TRBJ1-2, with TRBD1 matching over 7 bases. Germline loops: CDR1 MNHNS, CDR2 SASEGT. This CDR3 has 15 amino acids. J gave up 7 bases and V 6 bases, and 14 bases lay outside the gene matches. CDR3 DNA sequence: TGTGCCAGCAGGGTCCTCAGGGGGAGAGAGTCTGGCTACACCTTC. This gives the protein CASRVLRGRESGYTF.

This clone was observed a single time. This chain connects TRBV7-2 to TRBJ2-3, with D perhaps TRBD2 (5 bases). The V gene lost 5 bases and the J gene lost 4 bases, with 10 bases spanning the gap. Germline CDR1 and CDR2: SGHTA and FQGNSA. The length of the CDR3 is 13 residues. The CDR3 nucleotides read TGTGCCAGCAGCCCCACAGCGGCAGATACGCAGTATTTT. The encoded protein is CASSPTAADTQYF.

V usage is TRBV5-1 and J usage is TRBJ2-1, with a tentative D call TRBD2 (6 bases). Germline V lookup: CDR1 SGHRS, CDR2 YFSETQ. Trimming cost V 4 bases and J 4 bases, with 18 bases left between them. The CDR3 spans 16 residues. CDR3 in amino acids: CASSTASALVYNEQFF. CDR3 in DNA: TGCGCCAGCAGCACCGCTAGCGCTCTGGTTTACAATGAGCAGTTCTTC.

The genes are TRBV7-8 and TRBJ2-1, with 13 positions matching TRBD2. Germline V lookup: CDR1 SGHVS, CDR2 FQNEAQ. After removal of 4 bases from V and 3 bases from J, the junction contained 3 bases not matched to a gene. The CDR3 contains 16 residues. The CDR3 DNA reads TGTGCCAGCAGCTCCGGGACTAGCGGGATCTACAATGAGCAGTTCTTC. Its protein product is CASSSGTSGIYNEQFF.